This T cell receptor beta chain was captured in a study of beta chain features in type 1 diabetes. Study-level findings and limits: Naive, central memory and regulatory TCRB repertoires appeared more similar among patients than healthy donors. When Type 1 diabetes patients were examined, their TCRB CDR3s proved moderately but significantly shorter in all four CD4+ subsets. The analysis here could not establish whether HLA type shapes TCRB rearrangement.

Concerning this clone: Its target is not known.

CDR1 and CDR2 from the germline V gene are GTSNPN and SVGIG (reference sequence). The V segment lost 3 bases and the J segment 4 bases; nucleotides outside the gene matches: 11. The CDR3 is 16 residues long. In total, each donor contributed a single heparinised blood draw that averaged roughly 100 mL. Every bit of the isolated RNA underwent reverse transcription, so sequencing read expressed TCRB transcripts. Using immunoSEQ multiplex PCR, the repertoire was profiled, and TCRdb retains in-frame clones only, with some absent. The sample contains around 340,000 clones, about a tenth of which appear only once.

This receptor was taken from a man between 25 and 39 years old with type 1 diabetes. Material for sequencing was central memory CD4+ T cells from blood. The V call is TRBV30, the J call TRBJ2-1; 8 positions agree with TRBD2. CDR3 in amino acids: CAWSGTGSGAYNEQFF. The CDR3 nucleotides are TGTGCCTGGAGCGGGACTGGTAGCGGGGCTTACAATGAGCAGTTCTTC.